This is a list of T cell receptor beta chains from one sample in a study of blood T cell repertoires in COVID-19. Assay: immunoSEQ multiplex PCR; the TCRdb copy retains only in-frame clones and omits some. The sample has just under 350,000 clones, over 70% seen once. The sample was peripheral blood. The source is a woman between 45 and 60 years old with COVID-19, enrolled during active disease. Both conserved end residues are part of each CDR3. Each record gives: D gene, clone size, J gene, V gene, CDR3 DNA, CDR3 protein. A D gene is named only where the DNA matches it firmly. Clone size appears in some rows only: once, few, many, or a class for an expanded clone.

d_gene: NA
abundance: NA
j_gene: TRBJ2-5
v_gene: TRBV4-2
CDR3nt: TGTGCCAGCAGCCAGAGGCGTACAGGGAACCAAGAGACCCAGTACTTC
CDR3aa: CASSQRRTGNQETQYF

d_gene: NA
abundance: NA
j_gene: TRBJ1-5
v_gene: TRBV2
CDR3nt: TGTGCCAGCGGAGGGGCAGCCGAACGGCAGCCCCAGCATTTT
CDR3aa: CASGGAAERQPQHF

d_gene: TRBD1
abundance: NA
j_gene: TRBJ1-1
v_gene: TRBV15
CDR3nt: TGTGCCACCAGCAGAAACAGGGGTGGGAACACTGAAGCTTTCTTT
CDR3aa: CATSRNRGGNTEAFF

d_gene: TRBD2
abundance: NA
j_gene: TRBJ2-3
v_gene: TRBV4-2
CDR3nt: TGTGCCAGCAGCCTCGCGAGCGGGACTCGGACAGATACGCAGTATTTT
CDR3aa: CASSLASGTRTDTQYF

d_gene: NA
abundance: NA
j_gene: TRBJ2-5
v_gene: TRBV7-8
CDR3nt: TGTGCCAGCAAGAGGAGGGGCGGCCAAGAGACCCAGTACTTC
CDR3aa: CASKRRGGQETQYF

d_gene: TRBD2
abundance: NA
j_gene: TRBJ2-5
v_gene: TRBV7-3
CDR3nt: TGTGCCAGCAGCCCCGGGGGGGAGAGACAAGAGACCCAGTACTTC
CDR3aa: CASSPGGERQETQYF

d_gene: NA
abundance: NA
j_gene: TRBJ2-5
v_gene: TRBV4-3
CDR3nt: TGCGCCAGCAGCCAAGATAGTCGTTCCCAAGAGACCCAGTACTTC
CDR3aa: CASSQDSRSQETQYF

d_gene: NA
abundance: many
j_gene: TRBJ2-1
v_gene: TRBV6-4
CDR3nt: TGTGCCAGCAGTGACTCGAGCTATCTCAATGAGCAGTTCTTC
CDR3aa: CASSDSSYLNEQFF

d_gene: NA
abundance: NA
j_gene: TRBJ2-2
v_gene: TRBV6-5
CDR3nt: TGTGCCAGCAGTAAACAAGACAGGAACACCGGGGAGCTGTTTTTT
CDR3aa: CASSKQDRNTGELFF

d_gene: NA
abundance: few
j_gene: TRBJ2-2
v_gene: TRBV19
CDR3nt: TGTGCCAGTAATTACTTCGGGGAGCTGTTTTTT
CDR3aa: CASNYFGELFF

d_gene: TRBD1
abundance: NA
j_gene: TRBJ2-7
v_gene: TRBV24-1
CDR3nt: TGTGCCACCAGTGACCCGGGACAGGGGACCTACGAGCAGTACTTC
CDR3aa: CATSDPGQGTYEQYF

d_gene: NA
abundance: NA
j_gene: TRBJ1-2
v_gene: TRBV7-8
CDR3nt: TGTGCCAGCAGCTTACAGGGAACGAGTGATGGCTACACCTTC
CDR3aa: CASSLQGTSDGYTF

d_gene: NA
abundance: NA
j_gene: TRBJ2-1
v_gene: TRBV19
CDR3nt: TGTGCGACGAACAGCCGGAAGGGGGGGGGCAGCTCCTACAATGAGCAGTTCTTC
CDR3aa: CATNSRKGGGSSYNEQFF

d_gene: NA
abundance: once
j_gene: TRBJ2-3
v_gene: TRBV3-1/TRBV3-2
CDR3nt: TGTGCCAGCAGCCAAGAGTCAGCGCTTCCTAGCACAGATACGCAGTATTTT
CDR3aa: CASSQESALPSTDTQYF

d_gene: NA
abundance: NA
j_gene: TRBJ2-5
v_gene: TRBV19
CDR3nt: TGTGCCAGTAGAGCGATCCGGGATCGGTCGGAGACCCAGTACTTC
CDR3aa: CASRAIRDRSETQYF

d_gene: NA
abundance: NA
j_gene: TRBJ2-7
v_gene: TRBV4-3
CDR3nt: TGCGCCAGCAGCCAAGATCAGACAGCCTACGAGCAGTACTTC
CDR3aa: CASSQDQTAYEQYF

d_gene: NA
abundance: NA
j_gene: TRBJ1-1
v_gene: TRBV6-5
CDR3nt: TGTGCCAGTCAACCCCTCGGGAGAAAGAACACTGAAGCTTTCTTT
CDR3aa: CASQPLGRKNTEAFF

d_gene: NA
abundance: NA
j_gene: TRBJ1-1
v_gene: TRBV4-2
CDR3nt: TGTGCCAGCAGCCAAGACGGGTTGGGGCCTGAAGCTTTCTTT
CDR3aa: CASSQDGLGPEAFF

d_gene: NA
abundance: NA
j_gene: TRBJ2-2
v_gene: TRBV7-3
CDR3nt: TGTGCCAGCAGCTTAATAGGACTCGGGGAGCTGTTTTTT
CDR3aa: CASSLIGLGELFF

d_gene: NA
abundance: NA
j_gene: TRBJ2-5
v_gene: TRBV5-1
CDR3nt: TGCGCCAGCAGCTTAGACAGCCGGGACCAAGAGACCCAGTACTTC
CDR3aa: CASSLDSRDQETQYF

d_gene: TRBD1
abundance: once
j_gene: TRBJ1-1
v_gene: TRBV6-1
CDR3nt: TGTGCCAGCAGTGAGCACCAACCGGGACAGGGGTTCCTGTATGAAGCTTTCTTT
CDR3aa: CASSEHQPGQGFLYEAFF

d_gene: TRBD1
abundance: NA
j_gene: TRBJ1-3
v_gene: TRBV29-1
CDR3nt: TGCAGCGCAAACAGGGGCTCTGGAAACACCATATATTTT
CDR3aa: CSANRGSGNTIYF

d_gene: NA
abundance: NA
j_gene: TRBJ1-5
v_gene: TRBV5-1
CDR3nt: TGCGCCAGCAGCTTGGTTTGTTTCTGGTCAGCCCAGCATTTT
CDR3aa: CASSLVCFWSAQHF

d_gene: NA
abundance: NA
j_gene: TRBJ2-5
v_gene: TRBV4-1
CDR3nt: TGCGCCAGCAGCCAAGATCAAAACAGACAAGAGACCCAGTACTTC
CDR3aa: CASSQDQNRQETQYF

d_gene: NA
abundance: NA
j_gene: TRBJ1-1
v_gene: TRBV7-9
CDR3nt: TGTGCCAGCAGCCCGCGTAATGAAGCTTTCTTT
CDR3aa: CASSPRNEAFF

d_gene: TRBD1
abundance: NA
j_gene: TRBJ1-6
v_gene: TRBV19
CDR3nt: TGTGCCAGTAGGGGTCGACAGGGGAGCTCCTATAATTCACCCCTCCACTTT
CDR3aa: CASRGRQGSSYNSPLHF

d_gene: TRBD1
abundance: NA
j_gene: TRBJ1-1
v_gene: TRBV19
CDR3nt: TGTGCCAGTAGTGTGCACCGGACAGGGGGAGAAGCTTTCTTT
CDR3aa: CASSVHRTGGEAFF

d_gene: TRBD1
abundance: NA
j_gene: TRBJ1-2
v_gene: TRBV30
CDR3nt: TGTGCCTGGACCGACAGGGGGGACTATGGCTACACCTTC
CDR3aa: CAWTDRGDYGYTF

d_gene: TRBD2
abundance: NA
j_gene: TRBJ2-7
v_gene: TRBV5-4
CDR3nt: TGTGCCAGCAGCTTTATCGGGACTAGGTACTATGAGCAGTACTTC
CDR3aa: CASSFIGTRYYEQYF

d_gene: TRBD1
abundance: once
j_gene: TRBJ1-1
v_gene: TRBV6-6
CDR3nt: TGTGCCAGCAGTACCGCTTCAGGGGGCACTGAAGCTTTCTTT
CDR3aa: CASSTASGGTEAFF